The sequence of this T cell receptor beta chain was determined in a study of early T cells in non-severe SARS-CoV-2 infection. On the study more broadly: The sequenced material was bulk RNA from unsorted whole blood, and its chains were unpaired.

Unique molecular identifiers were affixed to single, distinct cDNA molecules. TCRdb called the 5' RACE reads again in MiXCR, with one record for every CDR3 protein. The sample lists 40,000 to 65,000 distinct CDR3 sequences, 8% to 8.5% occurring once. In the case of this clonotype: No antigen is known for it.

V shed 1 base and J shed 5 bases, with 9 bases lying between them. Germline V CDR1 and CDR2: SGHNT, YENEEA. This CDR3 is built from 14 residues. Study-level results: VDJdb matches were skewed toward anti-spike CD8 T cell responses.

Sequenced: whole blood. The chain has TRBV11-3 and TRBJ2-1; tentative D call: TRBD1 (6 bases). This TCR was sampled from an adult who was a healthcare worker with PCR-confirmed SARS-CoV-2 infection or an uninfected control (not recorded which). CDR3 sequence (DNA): TGTGCCAGCAGCTTAGGGGACACAAACAATGAGCAGTTCTTC. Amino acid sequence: CASSLGDTNNEQFF.